This T cell receptor beta chain was recorded in a study of T cell responses to AZD1222 COVID-19 vaccine. The protocol was immunoSEQ multiplex PCR, while the TCRdb copy is restricted to in-frame clones and leaves out a portion. The sample records some 190,000 clones, more than 85% being singletons. Worth noting for this clone: The antigen is unknown.

General study points: Females made up more of the donors, who were largely white British, and clonal diversity may have come out too low. The CD4 TCRs associated with vaccination extended across spike and predominated at 160-218 and 743-854.

The CDR3 contains 16 residues. After removal of 5 bases from V and 4 bases from J, the junction contained 4 bases not matched to a gene. Per the germline V gene, CDR1 is SGHNT and CDR2 is YENEEA. The TCR originated in an adult who received the AZD1222 COVID-19 vaccine. The chain uses TRBV11-3 and TRBJ2-2; the match to TRBD2 covers 13 bases. The sample was peripheral blood, taken 28 days after the second AZD1222 dose. CDR3 sequence: CASSPRLAGGTGELFF. The DNA for the CDR3 is TGTGCCAGCAGCCCACGACTAGCGGGAGGCACCGGGGAGCTGTTTTTT.